Here is one T cell receptor beta chain with its context. The data were obtained in a study of blood T cell repertoires in COVID-19. CDR3 size: 14 residues. CDR1 and CDR2 from the germline V gene are SNHLY and FYNNEI. The V end was cut by 0 bases, the J end by 4 bases, with 7 bases between. Enrollment of patients from Seattle took place during active infection, with longitudinal follow-up. The method was immunoSEQ multiplex PCR; TCRdb's version includes in-frame clones alone and lacks a portion of them. The data contain roughly 200,000 clones, approximately 78% of them singletons. The source is a woman older than 75 with COVID-19, enrolled during active disease. Sequenced: peripheral blood. The chain is built from TRBV2 and TRBJ1-5; D is unclear. Here the CDR3 reads CASSEALRNQPQHF. CDR3 DNA: TGTGCCAGCAGTGAAGCGCTCAGGAATCAGCCCCAGCATTTT.